This TCR beta chain was obtained from a study of T-cell memory formation after mild COVID-19 (dated by TCRdb to the early 2020s). Concerning the study at large: TCR sequence clusters from the two donors were largely donor specific. In a couple of donors, T-cell clones that expanded and contracted after mild COVID-19 were tracked by sequencing TCRalpha and TCRbeta repertoires over time. The cohort was made up of two young adult volunteers, one female and one male, who were previously healthy. The study at large found these results: The study included only two mild cases, and larger cohorts that include severe cases with pre-infection samples were judged to be necessary. The second-wave clones that peaked on day 37 were not confirmed to be SARS-CoV-2 specific. Clones contracting from day 15 to 85 had balanced CD4/CD8 phenotypes, while a second wave expanding from day 15 to 37 was biased towards CD4+. The detection of some responding clones in pre-infection memory suggests that pre-existing cross-reactive memory T cells joined the SARS-CoV-2 response. Contracting CD4+ clones appeared mostly in the CM and EM memory subsets, whereas CD8+ clones were enriched in EMRA.

TCRdb records Illumina NovaSeq 6000 as the sequencer. cDNA libraries for TCRalpha and TCRbeta were prepared by 5'RACE using constant-segment primers, with sample barcodes and unique molecular identifiers added. RNA was extracted from every sample with Trizol reagent. Amplification of the libraries took two PCR steps, and the second step added a second sample barcode plus Illumina TruSeq adapters. The libraries were sequenced on an Illumina NovaSeq using 2 x 150 bp paired-end reads. On the authors' methods: With migec v1.2.7, reads were demultiplexed and then collapsed into UMI-guided consensus sequences. Using mixcr v2.1.11, UMI consensuses were aligned to TRA and TRB V and J templates and then assembled into clonotypes. Expanded or contracted clonotypes were those called significant by both edgeR and NoisET, with noise models trained on biological replicates. edgeR calls used a false discovery rate-adjusted p below 0.01 and a log2 fold-change threshold of 1. PCA with hierarchical clustering of max-normalized trajectories of the 1000 most abundant clonotypes was used as exploratory dynamics analysis. Separately sequenced CD4+ and CD8+ repertoires were used to assign the CD4 or CD8 phenotype of responding clones. TCRdb cleaned the public reads at Q25 with fastp, built clones with MiXCR and kept in-frame beta chains. CDR3 protein sequences are deduplicated, and each keeps its most common genes and DNA. These V and J calls derive from TCRdb rather than the authors' analysis. The sample table shows about 320,000 distinct CDR3 sequences, and about 13% are seen once. The top ten hold 20% to 25% of the sample.

There are 16 amino acids in the CDR3, from cysteine to phenylalanine inclusive. The only DNA kept is the CDR3, 48 bases in frame from the first base. CDR1 and CDR2 (MGHRA, YSYEKL) derive from the germline V gene. V drops 0 bases and J drops 0 bases, leaving 10 bases in between. Ficoll-Paque density gradient centrifugation was used to isolate PBMCs. This clonotype was counted many times. It lacks a known antigen. Base qualities are not provided; no much larger clone lies one nucleotide away. The chain uses TRBV4-1 and TRBJ2-3; the D gene cannot be resolved reliably. Sequencing input: PBMCs or a T cell subset sorted from them (not recorded which). This clonotype was obtained from a man between 18 and 29 years old who had mild COVID-19 (a few samples of this study predate the infection). The sample titles of this study are shuffled in the database, so cell type and time point are left out; the donor was told from shared clones. In nucleotides, the sequence is TGCGCCAGCAGCCAAGAGACCTTCCCTAGCACAGATACGCAGTATTTT. It encodes CASSQETFPSTDTQYF.